This T cell receptor beta chain is from a study of T cell repertoires in cytomegalovirus infection (dated by TCRdb to about 2019). Context from the whole study: The peptide stimulations were aimed at well-studied HLA-B-restricted epitopes as well as recently identified HLA-C-restricted CMV epitopes, whose presentation resists viral immunomodulation. Because public TCR beta signatures pointed to carriage of CMV infection together with the matching HLA type, the HLA type of each donor mattered for the analysis. What the authors observed across the whole study: The ex vivo response was dominated by HLA-C-restricted CMV-specific TCR beta clonotypes, which also provided the single most frequent clonotype in two of eight donors. In both this cohort and an independent roughly 360-donor cohort, the cumulative frequency of public TCR beta family members distinguished carriers of CMV infection plus the relevant HLA type.

In its sample, this clonotype was seen a few times. Its binding antigen is unknown. Base qualities are missing; no much larger clone stands one base away. The treatment or condition label on this specimen signifies: in vitro stimulation with specific CMV peptide epitopes to enrich CMV-specific T cells. CDR1 and CDR2 (SGHTA, FQGTGA) derive from the germline V gene. Cut back by 1 base and 0 bases, the V and J ends lie 14 bases apart. Counted from cysteine to phenylalanine, this CDR3 has 17 amino acids. Just CDR3 DNA is preserved here, 51 bases in frame from base 1. This sample was sequenced with an Illumina HiSeq 1500. The public reads were reanalyzed by TCRdb: fastp trimming at Q25, MiXCR alignment, in-frame beta chains only. Each entry merges the rows of one CDR3 protein and shows their most common DNA and genes. For this sample there are about 83,000 distinct CDR3 sequences; 45% to 50% appear just once. 85% to 95% of the sample is taken by the ten largest.

The origin of this receptor is a human donor in good health (CMV status not recorded). Some clones in this sample may be carry-over from other donors' samples. This receptor chain uses TRBV7-3 and TRBJ2-3; 6 matching bases give a weak D call of TRBD1. The source material was CD8+ T cells from cultured PBMCs, sampled from culture after CMV antigen stimulation. The DNA sequence is TGTGCCAGCAGCTTAAACAGGGTGGCTGTAAGCACAGATACGCAGTATTTT. The resulting protein is CASSLNRVAVSTDTQYF.